The 10 T cell receptor beta chains below were found in one sample sequenced in a study of cytotoxic CD8 clonotypes in ibrutinib-treated CLL. Measured with immunoSEQ multiplex PCR; TCRdb has only the in-frame clones, and not every one. The sample lists over 140,000 clones; approximately 80% were seen once. The sequencing used PBMCs, collected after 36 months of ibrutinib treatment. These receptors were taken from a human donor with chronic lymphocytic leukemia.

This clone was detected once. The chain employs TRBV19 and TRBJ1-1; D perhaps matches TRBD1 (5 bases). V was shortened by 8 bases and J by 6 bases, with 19 bases between the two germline ends. Germline-derived CDR1 and CDR2 are LNHDA and SQIVND (reference sequence). The CDR3 is made up of 14 amino acids. CDR3 residues: CASRQIGEGPEAFF. For the CDR3, the DNA is TGTGCCAGTCGACAGATCGGAGAGGGCCCTGAAGCTTTCTTT.

This chain uses TRBV18 with TRBJ2-1; 8 bases align to TRBD1. The ends lost 1 base at V and 1 base at J; junction bases unmatched: 0. Germline CDR1 reads KGHSH; CDR2 reads LQKENI. This CDR3 has 15 amino acids. CDR3 loop: CASSPRQGSYNEQFF. DNA of the CDR3: TGTGCCAGCTCACCACGACAGGGGTCCTACAATGAGCAGTTCTTC. Full variable domain (missing parts from reference TRBV18 and TRBJ2-1): NAGVMQNPRHLVRRRGQEARLRCSPMKGHSHVYWYRQLPEEGLKFMVYLQKENIIDESGMPKERFSAEFPKEGPSILRIQQVVRGDSAAYFCASSPRQGSYNEQFFGPGTRLTVL.

The chain combines TRBV10-3 with TRBJ2-1, with TRBD2 matching 11 bases. The germline V gene encodes CDR1 ENHRY and CDR2 SYGVKD. V gave up 5 bases and J gave up 5 bases; unmatched junction bases: 8. The length of the CDR3 is 16 residues. In nucleotides, the CDR3 is TGTGCCATCAGTAAAACCGGGACTAGCGGTCACAATGAGCAGTTCTTC. Translating it yields CAISKTGTSGHNEQFF.

The V and J genes are TRBV5-1 and TRBJ2-5; no clear D gene. V gave up 3 bases and J gave up 2 bases, with 14 bases separating them. Germline CDR1 SGHRS, CDR2 YFSETQ. The CDR3 contains 15 residues. The CDR3 spells CASSSGLGLQETQYF. The CDR3 coding sequence is TGCGCCAGCAGCTCGGGCCTCGGGTTACAAGAGACCCAGTACTTC.

The chain is built from TRBV7-8 and TRBJ1-4; TRBD1 matches at 10 bases. The CDR3 covers 14 residues. The trim removed 5 bases at V and 5 bases at J, leaving 2 bases unmatched. Germline V gene lookup returns CDR1 SGHVS and CDR2 FQNEAQ. The CDR3 sequence is CASSAGQGNEKLFF. The CDR3 coding sequence is TGTGCCAGCAGCGCGGGACAGGGGAATGAAAAACTGTTTTTT.

The gene calls are TRBV11-2 and TRBJ2-3, with D unresolved. V gave up 8 bases and J gave up 0 bases, with 12 bases separating them. Germline assignment: CDR1 SGHAT and CDR2 FQNNGV. The CDR3 runs 14 residues. The CDR3 bases are TGTGCCAGCGCCAGAGTCTTGAGCACAGATACGCAGTATTTT. The encoded protein is CASARVLSTDTQYF.

The gene calls are TRBV5-1 and TRBJ1-6; possible D gene TRBD1, 5 bases. Germline V gene lookup returns CDR1 SGHRS and CDR2 YFSETQ. Trimming took 0 bases from V and 8 from J, leaving 18 bases between them. CDR3 length: 17 residues. The CDR3 reads CASSLDGTRVGHSPLHF. CDR3 coding DNA: TGCGCCAGCAGCTTGGATGGGACCCGGGTGGGGCATTCACCCCTCCACTTT.

The chain joins TRBV7-2 to TRBJ1-1; D call uncertain. CDR3 size: 15 residues. The V end lost 2 bases, the J end lost 0 bases, and 10 bases lay between the germline ends. CDR1 and CDR2 (germline): SGHTA, FQGNSA. The CDR3 nucleotides are TGTGCCAGCAGCTTAAGGTCAGACATGAACACTGAAGCTTTCTTT. This translates into CASSLRSDMNTEAFF.

The V and J genes are TRBV18 and TRBJ2-7; 9 positions agree with TRBD1. The junction had 4 bases not matched to a gene; V was cut back by 5 bases and J by 5 bases. This CDR3 region has 13 residues. Germline-derived CDR1 and CDR2 are KGHSH and LQKENI. For the CDR3, the DNA is TGTGCCAGCTCAGGACAGGGGAGGAACGAGCAGTACTTC. Translation: CASSGQGRNEQYF.

This sequence joins TRBV7-6 and TRBJ2-5, with D possibly being TRBD2 (5 bases). The germline V gene encodes CDR1 SGHVS and CDR2 FNYEAQ. The CDR3 covers 14 residues. Trimming stripped 6 bases from V and 1 base from J, with 12 bases between. The CDR3 bases are TGTGCCAGCAGACCTCCGGGAAGCCAAGAGACCCAGTACTTC. Translation: CASRPPGSQETQYF.